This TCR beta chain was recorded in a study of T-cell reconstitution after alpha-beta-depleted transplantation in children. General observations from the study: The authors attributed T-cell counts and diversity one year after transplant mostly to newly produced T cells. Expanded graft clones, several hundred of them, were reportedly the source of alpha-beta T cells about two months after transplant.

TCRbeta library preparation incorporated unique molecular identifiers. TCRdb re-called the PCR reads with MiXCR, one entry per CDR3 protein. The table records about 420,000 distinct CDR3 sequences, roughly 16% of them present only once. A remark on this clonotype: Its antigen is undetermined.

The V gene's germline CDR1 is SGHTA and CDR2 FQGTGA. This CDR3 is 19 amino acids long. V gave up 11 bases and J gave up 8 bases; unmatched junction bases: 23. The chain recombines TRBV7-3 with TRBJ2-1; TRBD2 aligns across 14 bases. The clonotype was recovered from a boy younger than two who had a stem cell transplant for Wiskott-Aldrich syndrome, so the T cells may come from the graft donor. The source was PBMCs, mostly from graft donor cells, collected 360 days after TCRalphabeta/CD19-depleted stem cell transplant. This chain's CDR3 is CACCFGDTGLAGASDEQFF. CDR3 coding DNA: TGTGCCTGCTGTTTCGGGGACACGGGACTAGCGGGAGCAAGCGATGAGCAGTTCTTC.